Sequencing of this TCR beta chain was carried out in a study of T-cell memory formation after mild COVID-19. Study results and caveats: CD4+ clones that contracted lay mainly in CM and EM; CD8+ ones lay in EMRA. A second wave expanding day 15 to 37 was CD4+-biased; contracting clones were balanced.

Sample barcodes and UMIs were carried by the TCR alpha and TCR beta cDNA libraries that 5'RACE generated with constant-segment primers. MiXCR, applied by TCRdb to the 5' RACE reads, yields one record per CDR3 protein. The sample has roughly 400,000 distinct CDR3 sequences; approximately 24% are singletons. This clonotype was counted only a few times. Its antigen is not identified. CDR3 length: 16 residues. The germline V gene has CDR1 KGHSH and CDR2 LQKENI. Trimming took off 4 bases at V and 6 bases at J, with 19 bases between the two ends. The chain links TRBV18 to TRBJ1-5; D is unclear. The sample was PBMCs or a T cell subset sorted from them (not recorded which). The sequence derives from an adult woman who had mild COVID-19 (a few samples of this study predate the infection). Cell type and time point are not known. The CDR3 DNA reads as TGTGCCAGCTCACAAGAATTGGCTAGAGAGGGTCAGCCCCAGCATTTT. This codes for CASSQELAREGQPQHF. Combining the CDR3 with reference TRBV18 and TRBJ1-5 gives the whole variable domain NAGVMQNPRHLVRRRGQEARLRCSPMKGHSHVYWYRQLPEEGLKFMVYLQKENIIDESGMPKERFSAEFPKEGPSILRIQQVVRGDSAAYFCASSQELAREGQPQHFGDGTRLSIL.